This T cell receptor (beta chain) was sequenced for a study of blood T cell repertoires in COVID-19. About the research overall: There were acute and convalescent COVID-19 samples, and they came from the United States, Italy and Spain. From T cells, B-cell-depleted T cells, or PBMCs came the material, which was cDNA or gDNA.

Assay used: immunoSEQ multiplex PCR; TCRdb lists only in-frame clones, some missing. The sample lists over 60,000 clones, around 74% occurring once. CDR1 SGHAT and CDR2 FQNNGV come from the germline V gene. V gave up 5 bases and J gave up 2 bases, with 9 bases separating them. CDR3 size: 13 residues. Enrollment of patients from Seattle took place during active infection, with longitudinal follow-up. This chain links TRBV11-2 with TRBJ1-1; D gene ambiguous. This sequence originates from a man in his fifties or sixties with COVID-19, enrolled during active disease. The sample comprised peripheral blood. CDR3 amino acids: CASSPDFNTEAFF. DNA for the CDR3: TGTGCCAGCAGCCCGGACTTTAACACTGAAGCTTTCTTT.